The source of this T cell receptor (beta chain) is a study of Graves' ophthalmopathy and Graves' hyperthyroidism. Amplification of the TCR beta CDR3 regions used RNA transcripts (as template). A first-round RT-PCR used HTBI primers, followed by a second-round multiplex PCR. Each CDR3 protein is one row after TCRdb ran MiXCR on the multiplex PCR reads. The table shows about 1.1 million distinct CDR3 sequences, with about 38% occurring only once. A word on this clonotype: A much bigger clone sits one base away, suggesting this may be a read error.

The sequencing input was peripheral blood or thyroid tissue (not recorded which). The receptor comes from an adult man with Graves' hyperthyroidism.

DNA of the CDR3: TGTGCCGCCGAGGACAGGGAGAACAATCAGCCCCAGCATTTT. Amino acid sequence: CAAEDRENNQPQHF. The chain recombines TRBV19 with TRBJ1-5; TRBD1 matches 8 bases. The CDR3 runs 14 residues. Germline CDR1 is LNHDA and CDR2 is SQIVND (reference sequence). V was clipped by 11 bases and J by 3 bases; unmatched bases: 9.